The following is a TCR beta chain sequence with its context. The CDR3 sequence is 13 residues long. Germline CDR1 reads SQVTM; CDR2 reads ANQGSEA. V lost 7 bases and J 6 bases, leaving 13 bases between the germline ends. This sample is part of a study of blood T cell repertoires in COVID-19. Study summary: COVID-19 samples, acute and convalescent, were from the United States, Italy and Spain. T cells, B-cell-depleted T cells, or PBMCs supplied cDNA or gDNA.

Original handling: Reference gene primer amplification gave estimated nucleated cell counts. Repertoires were generated with immunoSEQ multiplex PCR, while TCRdb's copy carries only in-frame clones and drops some. V and J calls and clone size are copied from that table; D and trimming were computed from the DNA. The sample has fewer than 90,000 clones; about 95% are singletons. J is TRBJ1-6 and V is TRBV29-1; possibly TRBD1 for D (6 bases). The material sequenced was peripheral blood. This clonotype originated in a human donor with active COVID-19. The donor label of this sample is uncertain. The CDR3 region is CSARTEINSPLHF. CDR3 nucleotide sequence: TGCAGCGCTAGGACAGAAATTAATTCACCCCTCCACTTT.